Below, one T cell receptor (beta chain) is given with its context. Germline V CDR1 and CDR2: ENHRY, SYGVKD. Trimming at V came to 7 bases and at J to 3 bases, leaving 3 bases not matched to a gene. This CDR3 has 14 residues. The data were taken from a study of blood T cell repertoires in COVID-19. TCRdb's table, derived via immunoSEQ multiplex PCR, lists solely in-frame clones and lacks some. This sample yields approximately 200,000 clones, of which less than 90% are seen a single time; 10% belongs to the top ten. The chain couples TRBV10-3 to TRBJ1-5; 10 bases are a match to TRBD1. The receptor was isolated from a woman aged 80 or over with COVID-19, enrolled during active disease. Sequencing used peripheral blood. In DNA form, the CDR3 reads TGTGCCATCAAAGGGACAGGGGACAATCAGCCCCAGCATTTT. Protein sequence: CAIKGTGDNQPQHF.